What follows describes a single T cell receptor beta chain. Per the authors' pipeline: Amplification of reference gene primers was used by the study to estimate nucleated cell counts. Profiled with immunoSEQ multiplex PCR; TCRdb holds only in-frame clones, not every one. For V, J and clone size, that table is used; D and trimming come from the DNA. This table has roughly 250,000 clones, under 85% appearing once. The sample is drawn from a study of blood T cell repertoires in COVID-19. Recruited during active infection, patients (from Seattle) were subsequently followed longitudinally. Sequenced sample: peripheral blood. The receptor was derived from a human donor with COVID-19, enrolled during active disease. The donor label of this sample is uncertain.

This CDR3 reads CASSTADRIGTDTQYF. CDR3 DNA: TGTGCCAGCAGCACCGCTGACAGGATTGGGACAGATACGCAGTATTTT. The chain combines TRBV27 with TRBJ2-3; D possibly corresponds to TRBD1 (6 bases). This CDR3 contains 16 residues. CDR1 is MNHEY and CDR2 is SMNVEV in the germline V gene (reference sequence). V was clipped by 6 bases and J by 3 bases, with 19 bases between them.